These T cell receptor beta chains were read from a single sample in a study of T-cell reconstitution after alpha-beta-depleted transplantation in children. One entry per CDR3 protein results from TCRdb running MiXCR on the PCR reads. The table shows roughly 300,000 distinct CDR3 sequences, with approximately 10% occurring only once. Sequenced material: peripheral blood, taken 180 days after TCRalphabeta/CD19-depleted stem cell transplant. These TCRs come from a male patient aged 2-10 years who had a stem cell transplant for chronic granulomatous disease, so the T cells may come from the graft donor. Both conserved end residues are part of each CDR3. A D gene is named only where the DNA matches it firmly. Only part of the rows carry a size: once, few, many, or a class if the clone is expanded.

cdr3_length	v_call	clone_size	j_call	d_call	cdr3_nt	cdr3_aa
15	TRBV7-3	many	TRBJ2-3	NA	TGTGCCAGCAGCTTAACTAGCGATTTCGCAGATACGCAGTATTTT	CASSLTSDFADTQYF
11	TRBV20-1	many	TRBJ2-5	NA	TGCAGTGGAGGGTCCTACGAGACCCAGTACTTC	CSGGSYETQYF
13	TRBV5-1	many	TRBJ2-1	NA	TGCGCCAGCAGCTTGATCGAATACAATGAGCAGTTCTTC	CASSLIEYNEQFF
11	TRBV11-2	many	TRBJ1-1	NA	TGTGCCAGCAGCTCATCTCCCAAAGCTTTCTTT	CASSSSPKAFF
15	TRBV24-1	many	TRBJ2-3	NA	TGTGCCACCAGTGATCCGGGACGGGGCACAGATACGCAGTATTTT	CATSDPGRGTDTQYF
16	TRBV20-1	many	TRBJ1-1	TRBD1	TGCAGTGCTAGGGGTACAGGGGAGGTAGGGAACACTGAAGCTTTCTTT	CSARGTGEVGNTEAFF
13	TRBV12-3/TRBV12-4	NA	TRBJ1-1	NA	TGTGCCAGCAGAATGGGATCGGGCACTGAAGCTTTCTTT	CASRMGSGTEAFF
13	TRBV20-1	NA	TRBJ2-1	TRBD1	TGCAGTGCTCGCCGAGGGACAGGGCCGCCTCCGTTCTTC	CSARRGTGPPPFF
17	TRBV7-9	many	TRBJ2-3	NA	TGTGCCAGCAGCCTCGGACGCGGGGGCACCGGGAGGGATACGCAGTATTTT	CASSLGRGGTGRDTQYF
14	TRBV4-3	many	TRBJ1-1	NA	TGCGCCAGCAGCCACCTGAACGAAGATGTGCTGCCTTTCTTT	CASSHLNEDVLPFF
11	TRBV5-5	NA	TRBJ1-1	NA	TGTGCCAGCGGCATTAACACTGAAGCTTTCTTT	CASGINTEAFF
16	TRBV5-1	many	TRBJ2-5	TRBD2	TGCGCCAGCAGCTCAGGACTAGCGGGAATTAAGGAGACCCAGTACTTC	CASSSGLAGIKETQYF
15	TRBV27	many	TRBJ2-1	NA	TGTGCCAGCAGGCAGCGGTTGTACTCCTACAATGAGCAGTTCTTC	CASRQRLYSYNEQFF
14	TRBV18	many	TRBJ2-7	TRBD1	TGTGCCAGCTCACCCGGACAGGGTAGATACGAGCAGTACTTC	CASSPGQGRYEQYF